Listed below are T cell receptor beta chains from one sample, sequenced in a study of vaccination and CD4 T cells after COVID-19. A single record per CDR3 protein comes from TCRdb applying MiXCR to the PCR reads. This table has 5,500 to 7,000 distinct CDR3 sequences, around 50% appearing once. What these receptors recognize is not known. Material: CD4+ T cells from blood, cultured in vitro. These receptors were taken from a human donor in good health. Both conserved end residues are part of each CDR3. The D gene is left open where the match is weak. Expanded clones are given a class, and other clones once, few, many or no size at all.

cdr3_length	clone_size	d_call	j_call	v_call	cdr3_nt	cdr3_aa
15	-	-	TRBJ2-3	TRBV9	TGTGCCAGCAGCGTTAGGGCCGAGGGCACAGATACGCAGTATTTT	CASSVRAEGTDTQYF
15	few	-	TRBJ2-7	TRBV15	TGTGCCACCAGCAGAGGAGGCACCCGGGACCCAGAGCAGTACTTC	CATSRGGTRDPEQYF
13	-	-	TRBJ1-5	TRBV6-1	TGTGCCAGCATTGCGGGACCTGGTTGGCCCCAGCATTTT	CASIAGPGWPQHF
13	few	-	TRBJ1-1	TRBV7-8	TGTGCCAGCACCTTAGACAGGAACACTGAAGCTTTCTTT	CASTLDRNTEAFF
12	few	-	TRBJ2-7	TRBV29-1	TGCAGCGCTACGACAAGCTCCTACGAGCAGTACTTC	CSATTSSYEQYF
15	few	-	TRBJ1-3	TRBV7-6	TGTGCCAGCAGCTTCCCTGGGAGCTCTGGAAACACCATATATTTT	CASSFPGSSGNTIYF
12	-	-	TRBJ1-1	TRBV20-1	TGCAGTGCTTCAGGGGCCAGGGATGAAGCTTTCTTT	CSASGARDEAFF
14	few	TRBD1	TRBJ1-2	TRBV27	TGTGCCAGCAGCGCCGGGACAGCTGGGGGGGGCTACACCTTC	CASSAGTAGGGYTF
14	large	TRBD1	TRBJ1-6	TRBV2	TGTGCCCGGGGGCGGACAGGGCCCAATTCACCCCTCCACTTT	CARGRTGPNSPLHF
12	-	-	TRBJ1-2	TRBV6-2/TRBV6-3	TGTGCCAGCAGTTCGAGAACCGGGACTCACACCTTC	CASSSRTGTHTF
13	few	-	TRBJ1-2	TRBV6-1	TGTGCCAGCAGTGAAAGCCCGGGCTATGGCTACACCTTC	CASSESPGYGYTF
16	few	-	TRBJ1-5	TRBV5-4	TGTGCCAGCAGCTTGGGGTATCCCAAACTCAATCAGCCCCAGCATTTT	CASSLGYPKLNQPQHF
14	few	-	TRBJ1-2	TRBV6-5	TGTGCCAGCAGTTACTCCGCGCAAAACTATGGCTACACCTTC	CASSYSAQNYGYTF
15	once	TRBD1	TRBJ1-2	TRBV19	TGTGCCAGTAGTATCCCCGGGACAGTCAACTATGGCTACACCTTC	CASSIPGTVNYGYTF
15	-	TRBD1	TRBJ1-5	TRBV19	TGTGCCAGTAGTGCCCGGACAGGGGATTATCAGCCCCAGCATTTT	CASSARTGDYQPQHF
14	-	-	TRBJ2-1	TRBV20-1	TGCAGTGCTACCGTCGACAGCTCCTACAATGAGCAGTTCTTC	CSATVDSSYNEQFF
13	few	TRBD1	TRBJ2-7	TRBV7-2	TGTGCCAGCAGCAGGACAGGGTCCTACGAGCAGTACTTC	CASSRTGSYEQYF
15	few	-	TRBJ1-6	TRBV10-1	TGCGCCAGCAGTGAGGCGGGACCCCCAAATTCACCCCTCCACTTT	CASSEAGPPNSPLHF
16	-	TRBD1	TRBJ1-2	TRBV7-8	TGTGCCGGCAGTTACAGGGGGCGGAACCTTGACTATGGCTACACCTTC	CAGSYRGRNLDYGYTF
12	-	TRBD1	TRBJ1-2	TRBV10-3	TGTGCCAACAGGGACAGGCACTATGGCTACACCTTC	CANRDRHYGYTF
15	-	TRBD2	TRBJ2-1	TRBV27	TGTGCCAGCAGCCCTTTGGGGGGGGGGATTGGAGGAGGGTTCTTC	CASSPLGGGIGGGFF
18	-	TRBD1	TRBJ1-5	TRBV25-1	TGTGCCAGCGCCGGCGGGACAGGGGGTTCCTATAGCAATCAGCCCCAGCATTTT	CASAGGTGGSYSNQPQHF
14	few	-	TRBJ2-2	TRBV20-1	TGCAGTGCTAGAGCGGGGGGCCCTACCGGGGAGCTGTTTTTT	CSARAGGPTGELFF